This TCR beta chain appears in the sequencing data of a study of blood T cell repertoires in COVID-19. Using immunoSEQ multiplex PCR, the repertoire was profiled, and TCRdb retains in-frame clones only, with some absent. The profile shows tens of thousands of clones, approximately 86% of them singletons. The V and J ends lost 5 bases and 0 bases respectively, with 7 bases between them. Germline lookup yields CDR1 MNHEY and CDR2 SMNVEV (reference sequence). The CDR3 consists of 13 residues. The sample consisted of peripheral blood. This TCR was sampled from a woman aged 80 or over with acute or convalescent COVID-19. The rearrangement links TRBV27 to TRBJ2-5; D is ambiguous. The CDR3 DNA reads TGTGCCAGCAGTCCCCACAACCAAGAGACCCAGTACTTC. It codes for CASSPHNQETQYF.